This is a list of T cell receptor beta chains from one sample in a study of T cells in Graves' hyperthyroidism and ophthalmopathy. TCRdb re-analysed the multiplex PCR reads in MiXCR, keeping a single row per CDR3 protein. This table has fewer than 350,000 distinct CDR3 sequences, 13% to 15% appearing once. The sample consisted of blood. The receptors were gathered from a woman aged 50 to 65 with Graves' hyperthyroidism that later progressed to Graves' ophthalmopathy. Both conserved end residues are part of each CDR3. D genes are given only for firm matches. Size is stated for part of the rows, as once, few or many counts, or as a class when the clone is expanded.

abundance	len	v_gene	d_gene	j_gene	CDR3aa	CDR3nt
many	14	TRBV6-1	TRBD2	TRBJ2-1	CASRTTSRYNEQFF	TGTGCCAGCAGAACGACTAGCCGATACAATGAGCAGTTCTTC
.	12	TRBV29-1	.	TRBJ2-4	CSVGKAKNIQYF	TGCAGCGTTGGGAAAGCCAAAAACATTCAGTACTTC
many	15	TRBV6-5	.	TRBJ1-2	CASSYQRRGRYGYTF	TGTGCCAGCAGTTACCAACGCAGGGGAAGGTATGGCTACACCTTC
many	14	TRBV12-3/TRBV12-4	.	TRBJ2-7	CASSLRDGLPEQYF	TGTGCCAGCAGCCTTAGGGATGGGCTGCCCGAGCAGTACTTC
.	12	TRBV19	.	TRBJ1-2	CASPGLCYGYTF	TGTGCCAGCCCGGGGCTGTGCTATGGCTACACCTTC
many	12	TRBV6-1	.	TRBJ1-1	CASRVGNTEAFF	TGTGCCAGCAGAGTAGGGAATACTGAAGCTTTCTTT
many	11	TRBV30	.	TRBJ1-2	CAWRLAGGYTF	TGTGCCTGGAGGTTAGCAGGTGGCTACACCTTC
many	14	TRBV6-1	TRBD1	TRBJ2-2	CASSEQGVTGELFF	TGTGCCAGCAGTGAACAGGGGGTAACCGGGGAGCTGTTTTTT
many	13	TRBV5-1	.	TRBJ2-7	CASSIELAYEQYF	TGCGCCAGCAGCATTGAACTCGCCTACGAGCAGTACTTC
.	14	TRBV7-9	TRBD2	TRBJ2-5	CASSQLAVQETQYF	TGTGCCAGCAGCCAACTAGCGGTACAAGAGACCCAGTACTTC
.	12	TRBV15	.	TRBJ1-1	CATSGRSTEAFF	TGTGCCACCAGTGGGAGAAGCACTGAAGCTTTCTTT
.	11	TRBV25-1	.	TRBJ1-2	CATLQGAGYTF	TGTGCCACCTTACAGGGTGCGGGCTACACCTTC
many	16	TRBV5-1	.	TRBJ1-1	CASSLAGGLLNTEAFF	TGCGCCAGCAGCTTGGCAGGAGGTCTATTGAACACTGAAGCTTTCTTT
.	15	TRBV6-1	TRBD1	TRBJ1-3	CASTRQGNVGNTIYF	TGTGCCAGCACCCGACAGGGGAACGTAGGAAACACCATATATTTT
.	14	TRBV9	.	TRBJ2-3	CASSGLSGTDTQYF	TGTGCCAGCAGCGGCCTGTCGGGCACAGATACGCAGTATTTT
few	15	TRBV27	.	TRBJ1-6	CASSLSDGLYSPLHF	TGTGCCAGCAGTTTATCGGACGGACTCTATTCACCCCTCCACTTT
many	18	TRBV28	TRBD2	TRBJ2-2	CASSFWSSGNKDTGELFF	TGTGCCAGCAGTTTTTGGTCTAGCGGGAATAAAGACACCGGGGAGCTGTTTTTT
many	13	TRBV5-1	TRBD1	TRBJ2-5	CASSMDRRETQYF	TGCGCCAGCAGCATGGACAGGAGGGAGACCCAGTACTTC
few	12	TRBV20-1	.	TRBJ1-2	CSGSKQGYGYTF	TGCAGTGGAAGTAAACAGGGCTATGGCTACACCTTC
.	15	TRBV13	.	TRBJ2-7	CASSWLGGRNGEQYF	TGTGCCAGCAGCTGGCTAGGTGGGAGGAACGGCGAGCAGTACTTC
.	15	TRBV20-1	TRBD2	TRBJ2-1	CSARPGTSGHNEQFF	TGCAGTGCTAGACCCGGGACTAGCGGACACAATGAGCAGTTCTTC
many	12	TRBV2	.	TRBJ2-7	CASNRWPYEQYF	TGTGCCAGCAACCGGTGGCCTTACGAGCAGTACTTC
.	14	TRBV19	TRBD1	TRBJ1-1	CASTQGIHDTEAFF	TGTGCCTCCACACAGGGGATTCATGACACTGAAGCTTTCTTT
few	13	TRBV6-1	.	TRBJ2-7	CASGGPGVYEQYF	TGTGCCAGCGGTGGCCCCGGGGTCTACGAGCAGTACTTC
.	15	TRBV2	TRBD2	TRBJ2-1	CASRNGRASYNEQFF	TGTGCCAGCAGAAACGGGAGGGCCTCCTACAATGAGCAGTTCTTC
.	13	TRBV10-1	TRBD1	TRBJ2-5	CASSDGTEETQYF	TGCGCCAGCAGTGATGGGACAGAAGAGACCCAGTACTTC
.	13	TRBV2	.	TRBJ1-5	CASRDRSNQPQHF	TGTGCCAGCAGGGACCGGAGCAATCAGCCCCAGCATTTT
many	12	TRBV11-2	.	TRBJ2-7	CASSRALYEQYF	TGTGCCAGCAGCCGTGCCTTATACGAGCAGTACTTC
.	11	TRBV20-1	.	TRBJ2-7	CSASGLPEKYF	TGCAGTGCTAGTGGACTCCCCGAGAAGTACTTC
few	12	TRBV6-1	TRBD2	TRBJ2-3	CASKGGQVTQYF	TGTGCCAGCAAGGGAGGGCAGGTTACGCAGTATTTT
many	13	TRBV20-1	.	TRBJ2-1	CSARGLSYNEQFF	TGCAGTGCTAGGGGACTTTCCTACAATGAGCAGTTCTTC
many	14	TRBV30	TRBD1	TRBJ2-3	CAWRSQGLADTQYF	TGTGCCTGGAGATCACAGGGGCTGGCAGATACGCAGTATTTT
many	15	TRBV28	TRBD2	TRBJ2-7	CASSLGAGDRDEQYF	TGTGCCAGCAGTTTGGGAGCGGGAGACAGAGACGAGCAGTACTTC
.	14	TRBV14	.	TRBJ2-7	CASSQEPVLGEQYF	TGTGCCAGCAGCCAAGAACCAGTACTGGGCGAGCAGTACTTC
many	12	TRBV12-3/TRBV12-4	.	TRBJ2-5	CASSLIEETQYF	TGTGCCAGCAGTTTGATAGAAGAGACCCAGTACTTC
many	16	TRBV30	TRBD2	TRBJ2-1	CALRRSGRAGRNEQFF	TGTGCCCTGAGACGTAGCGGGAGGGCGGGCCGGAATGAGCAGTTCTTC
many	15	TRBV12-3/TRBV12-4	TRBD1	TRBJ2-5	CASSPGQGKEETQYF	TGTGCCAGCAGTCCGGGACAGGGAAAAGAGGAGACCCAGTACTTC
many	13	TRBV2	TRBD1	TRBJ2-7	CASSADRGIEQYF	TGTGCCAGCAGTGCGGACAGGGGAATCGAGCAGTACTTC
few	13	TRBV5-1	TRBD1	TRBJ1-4	CASSSGTGEKLFF	TGCGCCAGCAGCAGCGGGACAGGTGAAAAACTGTTTTTT
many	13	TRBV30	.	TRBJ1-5	CAWSALGFRPQHF	TGTGCCTGGAGTGCTTTGGGATTTCGGCCCCAGCATTTT
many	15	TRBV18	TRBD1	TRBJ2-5	CASSVRQGDSETQYF	TGTGCCAGCTCCGTCCGACAGGGAGATTCAGAGACCCAGTACTTC
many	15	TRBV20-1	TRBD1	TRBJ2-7	CSARDTGQGISRQYF	TGCAGTGCTAGAGATACCGGACAGGGAATAAGTCGGCAGTACTTC
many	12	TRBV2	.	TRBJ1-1	CAILQKNTEAFF	TGTGCCATCTTACAGAAAAACACTGAAGCTTTCTTT
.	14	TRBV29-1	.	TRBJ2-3	CSVLGDTYTDTQYF	TGCAGCGTTTTAGGGGATACCTACACAGATACGCAGTATTTT
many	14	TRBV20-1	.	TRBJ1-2	CSARDWRMQSGYTF	TGCAGTGCTAGAGATTGGAGGATGCAGAGTGGCTACACCTTC
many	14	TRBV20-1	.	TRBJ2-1	CSAINRGSYNEQFF	TGCAGTGCTATCAATAGGGGCTCCTACAATGAGCAGTTCTTC
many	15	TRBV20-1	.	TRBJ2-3	CSARDLGQPSDTQYF	TGCAGTGCTAGAGATCTAGGGCAGCCAAGTGATACGCAGTATTTT
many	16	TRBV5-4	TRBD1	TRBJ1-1	CASSFGGNRGRFEAFF	TGTGCCAGCAGCTTCGGAGGGAACAGGGGGCGCTTTGAAGCTTTCTTT
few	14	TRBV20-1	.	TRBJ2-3	CSARDRGGPDTQYF	TGCAGTGCTAGAGACAGGGGGGGCCCAGATACGCAGTATTTT
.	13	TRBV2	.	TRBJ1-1	CASGTASNTEAFF	TGTGCCAGTGGAACGGCCTCGAACACTGAAGCTTTCTTT
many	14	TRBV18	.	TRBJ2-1	CASSPGRVRNEQFF	TGTGCCAGCTCACCGGGCAGGGTTAGGAATGAGCAGTTCTTC
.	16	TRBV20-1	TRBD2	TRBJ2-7	CSARGTSGRDPYEQYF	TGCAGTGCTAGGGGGACTAGCGGGAGGGATCCCTACGAGCAGTACTTC
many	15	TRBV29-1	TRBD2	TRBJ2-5	CSAIRLAGSQETQYF	TGCAGCGCCATAAGACTAGCGGGAAGCCAAGAGACCCAGTACTTC